Listed below are T cell receptor beta chains from one sample, sequenced in a study of cytomegalovirus exposure and HLA in healthy donors. Generated by immunoSEQ multiplex PCR, the TCRdb table keeps only in-frame clones and is missing some. The sample includes 76,000 or so clones, about 81% of them seen just once. Sequenced: PBMCs. These receptors came from a woman in her thirties or forties in good health and CMV-seropositive. Both conserved end residues are part of each CDR3. Fields, in order: V gene, J gene, clone size, D gene, CDR3 DNA, CDR3 protein. A D gene is named only where the DNA matches it firmly. Not all rows give a size; the values are once, few, many and, for expanded clones, a class.

TRBV6-1	TRBJ2-1	once	TRBD2	TGTGCCAGCAGTCAATCATTATTTAGCGGGGGACAGTTCTTC	CASSQSLFSGGQFF
TRBV30	TRBJ2-3	-	TRBD2	TGTGCCTGGAGTAAGCGGGAACGGGATACGCAGTATTTT	CAWSKRERDTQYF
TRBV28	TRBJ2-7	few	TRBD1	TGTGCCAGCAGTTTTTGGGACAGGTACTCCTACGAGCAGTACTTC	CASSFWDRYSYEQYF
TRBV5-1	TRBJ1-2	-	-	TGCGCCAGCAGCCCGGGGGGGGATTCCTATGGCTACACCTTC	CASSPGGDSYGYTF
TRBV27	TRBJ1-2	-	-	TGTGCCAGCAGTTTACAGGGTGGCTATGGCTACACCTTC	CASSLQGGYGYTF
TRBV10-3	TRBJ1-1	-	TRBD1	TGTGCCATCAGTGAGACCGGACAGGTCACTGAAGCTTTCTTT	CAISETGQVTEAFF
TRBV7-9	TRBJ2-5	few	TRBD1	TGTGCCAGCAATACAGGGGGCTCAGAGACCCAGTACTTC	CASNTGGSETQYF
TRBV27	TRBJ2-7	few	TRBD2	TGTGCCAGCCGCCCCCCACCTAGCGGGGGTTACGAGCAGTACTTC	CASRPPPSGGYEQYF
TRBV7-2	TRBJ1-3	-	-	TGTGCCAGCAGCTCGGACAGCAGCTCTGGAAACACCATATATTTT	CASSSDSSSGNTIYF
TRBV5-1	TRBJ1-1	once	-	TGCGCCAGCAGCGTGGACAGGAACACTGAAGCTTTCTTT	CASSVDRNTEAFF
TRBV4-1	TRBJ1-5	-	TRBD1	TGCGCCAGCAGCCAAGTGCGCACAGGGGGCAATCAGCCCCAGCATTTT	CASSQVRTGGNQPQHF
TRBV11-2	TRBJ2-4	once	-	TGTGCCAGCAGCACAGACAGGCTTGATAGGTACTTC	CASSTDRLDRYF
TRBV6-4	TRBJ2-7	-	-	TGTGCCAGCAGTAGACCGAAATTGGAGCTCGAGCAGTACTTC	CASSRPKLELEQYF
TRBV12-5	TRBJ2-5	-	TRBD1	TGTGCTAGTGGTTTGGTACAGGGGGGCCAAGAGACCCAGTACTTC	CASGLVQGGQETQYF
TRBV7-6	TRBJ2-1	-	TRBD2	TGTGCCAGCAGCCAGTGGGCCGGGGGGGCCTATGAGCAGTTCTTC	CASSQWAGGAYEQFF
TRBV13	TRBJ2-6	-	-	TGTGCCAGCAGCAGCCACTCCCCGGGGATCTCTGGGGCCAACGTCCTGACTTTC	CASSSHSPGISGANVLTF
TRBV7-2	TRBJ2-7	once	-	TGTGCCAGCAGCCTTCGGTACGAGCAGTACTTC	CASSLRYEQYF
TRBV6-1	TRBJ1-2	-	-	TGTGCCAGCAGTCCCCTACCGCTTTATGGCTACACCTTC	CASSPLPLYGYTF
TRBV19	TRBJ2-2	-	-	TGTGCCAGTAGTATGATGGGGGACACCCGGGGGGAGCTGTTTTTT	CASSMMGDTRGELFF
TRBV4-2	TRBJ2-5	once	-	TGTGCCAGCAGCCAAGACCAGGTGCAGTACTTC	CASSQDQVQYF